This TCR beta chain was captured by sequencing in a study of T cell responses to AZD1222 COVID-19 vaccine. Study observations and caveats: Within unmutated variant regions lay the reported targets of nearly half of spike-specific TCRs. The study identified only a handful of AZD1222 recipients as seropositive at baseline. The peak T cell response came first, and repertoires were sampled only after it. A mostly white British donor set with more females was recruited, and clonal diversity was possibly underestimated.

This CDR3 contains 12 residues. J was trimmed by 3 bases and V by 6 bases; bases with no gene match: 0. Sequencing used immunoSEQ multiplex PCR; TCRdb keeps in-frame clones, though not all of them. The repertoire holds 82,000 or so clones, with roughly nine tenths as singletons. Points on this clone: Its antigen is as yet unknown.

This chain links TRBV12-3 or TRBV12-4 with TRBJ1-2; 8 bases are a match to TRBD1. This TCR was recovered from an adult in good health. This material consisted of peripheral blood, taken on day 0 of AZD1222 vaccination. The CDR3 DNA sequence: TGTGCCAGCAGGACAGGGGACTATGGCTACACCTTC. This sequence encodes CASRTGDYGYTF.